The clone carrying this T cell receptor beta chain came up a few times. Its antigen remains unidentified. Other DNA sequences within the sample encode an identical CDR3. The genomic DNA of each subset was split evenly across several immunoSEQ plates. Measured with immunoSEQ multiplex PCR; TCRdb has only the in-frame clones, and not every one. The sample lists 2,500,000 or so clones, roughly 93% seen once, with roughly 0.36% in the top ten. These data belong to a study of shared clonotypes between healthy human individuals. V lost 5 bases and J lost 8, with 9 bases in between. The CDR3 loop spans 12 amino acids. The germline gives CDR1 SEHNR, CDR2 FQNEAQ (reference sequence). General study findings and limits: Incomplete sequencing of sorted subsets was indicated by rarefaction despite large depth.

Source material: naive CD4+ T cells from PBMCs. Indicated subset: CD45RA+ positively selected. The source of this sequence is a young man in good health. Some clones in this sample may be carry-over from other donors' samples. The J gene is TRBJ1-4, the V gene TRBV7-9; D remains ambiguous. In nucleotides, the CDR3 is TGTGCCAGCAGCCCTGGTGGGGAAAAACTGTTTTTT. Amino acids: CASSPGGEKLFF.